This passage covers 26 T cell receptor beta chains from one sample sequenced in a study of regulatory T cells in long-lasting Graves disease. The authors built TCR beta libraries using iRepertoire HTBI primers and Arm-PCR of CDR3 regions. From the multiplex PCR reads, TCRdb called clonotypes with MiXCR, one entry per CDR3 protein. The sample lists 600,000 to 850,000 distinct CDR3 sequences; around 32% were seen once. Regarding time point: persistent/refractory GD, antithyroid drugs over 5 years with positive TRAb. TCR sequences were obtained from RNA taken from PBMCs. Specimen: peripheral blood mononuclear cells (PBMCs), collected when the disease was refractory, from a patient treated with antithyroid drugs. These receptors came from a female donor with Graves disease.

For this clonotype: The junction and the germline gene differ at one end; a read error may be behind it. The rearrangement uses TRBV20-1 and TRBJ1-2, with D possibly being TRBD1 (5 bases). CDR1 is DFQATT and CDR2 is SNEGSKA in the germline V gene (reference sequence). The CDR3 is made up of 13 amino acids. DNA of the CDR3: TGCAGTGCCAGAGCGGGGGAAGGGCATGGCTACACCTTC. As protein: CSARAGEGHGYTF.

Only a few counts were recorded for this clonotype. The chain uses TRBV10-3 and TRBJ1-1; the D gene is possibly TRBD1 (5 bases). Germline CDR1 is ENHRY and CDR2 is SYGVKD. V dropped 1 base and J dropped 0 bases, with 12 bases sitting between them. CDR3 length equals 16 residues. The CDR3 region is CAISEFAGPVNTEAFF. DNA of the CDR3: TGTGCCATCAGTGAGTTTGCAGGGCCTGTGAACACTGAAGCTTTCTTT.

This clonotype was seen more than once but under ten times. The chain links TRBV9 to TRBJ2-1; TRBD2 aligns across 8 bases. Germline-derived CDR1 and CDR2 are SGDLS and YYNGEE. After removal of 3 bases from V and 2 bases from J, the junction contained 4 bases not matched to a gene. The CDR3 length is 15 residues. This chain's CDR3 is CASSDSGTPYNEQFF. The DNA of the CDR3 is TGTGCCAGCAGCGATAGCGGGACCCCCTACAATGAGCAGTTCTTC. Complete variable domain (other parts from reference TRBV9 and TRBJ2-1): DSGVTQTPKHLITATGQRVTLRCSPRSGDLSVYWYQQSLDQGLQFLIQYYNGEERAKGNILERFSAQQFPDLHSELNLSSLELGDSALYFCASSDSGTPYNEQFFGPGTRLTVL.

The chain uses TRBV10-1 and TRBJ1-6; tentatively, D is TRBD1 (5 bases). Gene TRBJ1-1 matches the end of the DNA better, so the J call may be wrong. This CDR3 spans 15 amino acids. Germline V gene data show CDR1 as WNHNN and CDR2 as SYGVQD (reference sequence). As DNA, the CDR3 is TGCGCCAGCAGGACCCGGGACGGAGGGAGGCCAGAAGCTTTCTTT. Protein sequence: CASRTRDGGRPEAFF.

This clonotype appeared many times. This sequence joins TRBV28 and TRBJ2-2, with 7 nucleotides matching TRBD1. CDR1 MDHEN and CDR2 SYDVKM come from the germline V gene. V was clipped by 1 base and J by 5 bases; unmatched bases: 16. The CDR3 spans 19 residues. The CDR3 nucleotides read TGTGCCAGCAGTTTATTCCCAACGGGGACAGATAGAGGTACCGGGGAGCTGTTTTTT. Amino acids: CASSLFPTGTDRGTGELFF.

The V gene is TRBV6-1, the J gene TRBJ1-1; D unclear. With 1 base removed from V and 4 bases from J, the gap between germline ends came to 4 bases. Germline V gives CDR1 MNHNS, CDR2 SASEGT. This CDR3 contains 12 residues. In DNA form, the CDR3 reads TGTGCCAGCAGTGAAGGCACCACTGAAGCTTTCTTT. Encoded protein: CASSEGTTEAFF.

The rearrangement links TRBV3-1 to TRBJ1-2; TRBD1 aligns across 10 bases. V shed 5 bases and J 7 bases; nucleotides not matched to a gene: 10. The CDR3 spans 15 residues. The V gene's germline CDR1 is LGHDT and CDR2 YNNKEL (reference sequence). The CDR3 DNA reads TGTGCCAGCAGCATGGGGACAGGGGCATTTGGTGGCTACACCTTC. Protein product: CASSMGTGAFGGYTF. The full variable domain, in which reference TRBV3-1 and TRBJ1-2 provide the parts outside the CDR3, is DTAVSQTPKYLVTQMGNDKSIKCEQNLGHDTMYWYKQDSKKFLKIMFSYNNKELIINETVPNRFSPKSPDKAHLNLHINSLELGDSAVYFCASSMGTGAFGGYTFGSGTRLTVV.

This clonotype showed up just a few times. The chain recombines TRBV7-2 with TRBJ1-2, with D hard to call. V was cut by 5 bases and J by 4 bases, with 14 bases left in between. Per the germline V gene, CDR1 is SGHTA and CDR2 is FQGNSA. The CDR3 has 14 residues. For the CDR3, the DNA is TGTGCCAGCAGCAAAGACGTCGGGTCCTATGGCTACACCTTC. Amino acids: CASSKDVGSYGYTF.

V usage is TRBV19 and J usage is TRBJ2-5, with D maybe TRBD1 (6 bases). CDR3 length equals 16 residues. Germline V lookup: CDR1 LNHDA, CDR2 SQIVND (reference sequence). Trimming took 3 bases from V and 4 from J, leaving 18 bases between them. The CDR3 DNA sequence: TGTGCCAGTAGTATTACGGGGCAGGGGACACCAGAGACCCAGTACTTC. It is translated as CASSITGQGTPETQYF.

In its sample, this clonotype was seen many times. The CDR3 coding sequence is TGTGCCAGCAGCTTACCCCAGGAGGTTGGGGATTCACCCCTCCACTTT. Residues: CASSLPQEVGDSPLHF. The chain employs TRBV28 and TRBJ1-6; D not resolved. From germline, CDR1 is MDHEN and CDR2 SYDVKM. The CDR3 runs to 16 residues. V was shortened by 6 bases and J by 8 bases, with 20 bases between the two germline ends.

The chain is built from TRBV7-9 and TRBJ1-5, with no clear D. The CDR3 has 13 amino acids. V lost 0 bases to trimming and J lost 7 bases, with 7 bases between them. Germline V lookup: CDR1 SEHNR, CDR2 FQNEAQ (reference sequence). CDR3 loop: CASSLAGAQPQHF. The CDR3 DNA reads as TGTGCCAGCAGCTTAGCCGGAGCCCAGCCCCAGCATTTT.

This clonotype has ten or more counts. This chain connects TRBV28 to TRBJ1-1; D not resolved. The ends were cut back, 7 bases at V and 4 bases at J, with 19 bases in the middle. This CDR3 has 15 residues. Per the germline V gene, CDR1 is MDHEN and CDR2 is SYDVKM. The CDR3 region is CASTSQKGASTEAFF. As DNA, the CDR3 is TGTGCCAGCACCTCTCAGAAGGGCGCGAGCACTGAAGCTTTCTTT.

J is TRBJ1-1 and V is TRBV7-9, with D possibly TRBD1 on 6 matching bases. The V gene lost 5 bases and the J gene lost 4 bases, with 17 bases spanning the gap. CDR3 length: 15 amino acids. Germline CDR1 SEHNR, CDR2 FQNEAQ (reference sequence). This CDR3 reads CASSTRTAWATEAFF. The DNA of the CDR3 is TGTGCCAGCAGCACCCGGACAGCTTGGGCCACTGAAGCTTTCTTT.

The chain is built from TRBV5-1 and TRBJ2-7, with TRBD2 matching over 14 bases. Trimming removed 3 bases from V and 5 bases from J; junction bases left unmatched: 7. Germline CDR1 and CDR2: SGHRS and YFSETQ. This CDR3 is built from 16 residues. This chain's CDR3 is CASSYGTSGSHNEQYF. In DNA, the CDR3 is TGCGCCAGCAGCTACGGGACTAGCGGGAGTCATAACGAGCAGTACTTC.

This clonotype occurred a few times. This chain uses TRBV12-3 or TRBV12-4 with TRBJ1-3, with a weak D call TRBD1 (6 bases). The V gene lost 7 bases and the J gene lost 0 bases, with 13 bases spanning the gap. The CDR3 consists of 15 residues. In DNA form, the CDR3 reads TGTGCCAGCACTGAACAGGGTGTCTCTGGAAACACCATATATTTT. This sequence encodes CASTEQGVSGNTIYF.

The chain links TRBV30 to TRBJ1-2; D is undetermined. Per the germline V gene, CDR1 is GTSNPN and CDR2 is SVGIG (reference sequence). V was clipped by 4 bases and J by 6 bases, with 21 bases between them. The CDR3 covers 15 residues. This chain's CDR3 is CAWKEGSRIRDGYTF. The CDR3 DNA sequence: TGTGCCTGGAAGGAGGGCTCGCGAATAAGGGATGGCTACACCTTC. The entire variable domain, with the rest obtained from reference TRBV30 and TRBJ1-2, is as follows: SQTIHQWPATLVQPVGSPLSLECTVEGTSNPNLYWYRQAAGRGLQLLFYSVGIGQISSEVPQNLSASRPQDRQFILSSKKLLLSDSGFYLCAWKEGSRIRDGYTFGSGTRLTVV.

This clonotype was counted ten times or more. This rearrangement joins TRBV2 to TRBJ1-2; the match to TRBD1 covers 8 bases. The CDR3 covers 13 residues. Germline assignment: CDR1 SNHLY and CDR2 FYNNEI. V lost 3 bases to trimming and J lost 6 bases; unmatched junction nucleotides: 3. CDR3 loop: CASSDSTGDGYTF. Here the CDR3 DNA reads TGTGCCAGCAGTGATTCGACAGGGGATGGCTACACCTTC. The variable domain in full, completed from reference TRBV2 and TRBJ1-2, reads EPEVTQTPSHQVTQMGQEVILRCVPISNHLYFYWYRQILGQKVEFLVSFYNNEISEKSEIFDDQFSVERPDGSNFTLKIRSTKLEDSAMYFCASSDSTGDGYTFGSGTRLTVV.

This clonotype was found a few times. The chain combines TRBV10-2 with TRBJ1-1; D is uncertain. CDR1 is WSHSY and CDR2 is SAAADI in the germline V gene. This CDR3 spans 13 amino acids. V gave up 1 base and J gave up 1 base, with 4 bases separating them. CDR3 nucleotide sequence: TGCGCCAGCAGTGAGTTATGGAACACTGAAGCTTTCTTT. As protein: CASSELWNTEAFF.

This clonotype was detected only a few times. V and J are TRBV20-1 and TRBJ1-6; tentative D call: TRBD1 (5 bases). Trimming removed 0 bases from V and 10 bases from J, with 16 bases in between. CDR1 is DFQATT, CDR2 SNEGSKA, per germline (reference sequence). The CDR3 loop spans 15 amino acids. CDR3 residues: CSARDHDQRGSPLHF. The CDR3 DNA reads TGCAGTGCTAGAGATCACGACCAACGGGGCTCACCCCTCCACTTT.

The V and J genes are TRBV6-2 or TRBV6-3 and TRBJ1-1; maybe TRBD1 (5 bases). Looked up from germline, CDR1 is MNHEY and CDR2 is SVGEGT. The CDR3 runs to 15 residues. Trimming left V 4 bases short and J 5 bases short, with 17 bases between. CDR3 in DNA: TGTGCCAGCAGTTCCACCGGGGGGTCGAGGACTGAAGCTTTCTTT. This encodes CASSSTGGSRTEAFF.

CDR3 DNA: TGTGCCTCCGTGGACAGGGGGACTGAAGCTTTCTTT. Translating gives CASVDRGTEAFF. The rearrangement joins TRBV10-3 to TRBJ1-1; TRBD1 aligns across 10 bases. The CDR3 sequence is 12 residues long. V shed 11 bases, J shed 5 bases, and the junction held 5 bases outside the gene matches. Germline CDR1 is ENHRY and CDR2 is SYGVKD.

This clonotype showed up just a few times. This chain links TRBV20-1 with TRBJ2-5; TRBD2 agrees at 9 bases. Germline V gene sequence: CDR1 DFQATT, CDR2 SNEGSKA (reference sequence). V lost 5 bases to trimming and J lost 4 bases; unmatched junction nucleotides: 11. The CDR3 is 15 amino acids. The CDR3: CSALNSGSRRETQYF. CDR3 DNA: TGCAGTGCTCTAAATAGCGGGAGTCGTCGAGAGACCCAGTACTTC.

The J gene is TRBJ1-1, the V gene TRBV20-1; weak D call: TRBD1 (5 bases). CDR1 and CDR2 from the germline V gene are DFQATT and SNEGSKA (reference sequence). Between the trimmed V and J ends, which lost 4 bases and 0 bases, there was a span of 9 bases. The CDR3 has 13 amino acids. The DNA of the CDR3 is TGCAGTGCTACCAGGGCCTTGAACACTGAAGCTTTCTTT. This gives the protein CSATRALNTEAFF.

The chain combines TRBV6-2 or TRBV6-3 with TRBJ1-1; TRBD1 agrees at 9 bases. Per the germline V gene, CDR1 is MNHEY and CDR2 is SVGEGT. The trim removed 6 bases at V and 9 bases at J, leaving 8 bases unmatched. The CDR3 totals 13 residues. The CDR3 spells CASRGQGITKAFF. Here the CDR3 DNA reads TGTGCCAGCAGGGGACAGGGTATCACAAAAGCTTTCTTT.

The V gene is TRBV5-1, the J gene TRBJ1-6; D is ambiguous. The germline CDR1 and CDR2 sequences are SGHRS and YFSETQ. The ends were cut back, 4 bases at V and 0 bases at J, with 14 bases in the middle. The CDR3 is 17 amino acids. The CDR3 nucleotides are TGCGCCAGCAGCCCATTGACACCTAGCTCCTATAATTCACCCCTCCACTTT. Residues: CASSPLTPSSYNSPLHF.

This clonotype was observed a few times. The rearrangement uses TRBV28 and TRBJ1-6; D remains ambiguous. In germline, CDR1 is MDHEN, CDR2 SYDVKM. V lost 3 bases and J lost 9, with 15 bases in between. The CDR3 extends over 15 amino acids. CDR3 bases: TGTGCCAGCAGTTTCCCCCTGTTGGCGAGTTCACCCCTCCACTTT. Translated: CASSFPLLASSPLHF.